These T cell receptor beta chains were read from a single sample in a study of early T cells in non-severe SARS-CoV-2 infection. TCRdb processed the 5' RACE reads anew with MiXCR; each CDR3 protein has one entry. The table has more than 60,000 distinct CDR3 sequences, about 12% seen once. The specimen was whole blood, collected at baseline. These receptors came from an adult who was a healthcare worker with PCR-confirmed SARS-CoV-2 infection or an uninfected control (not recorded which). The donor label of this sample is uncertain. Each CDR3 is given with its conserved first and last residue. Fields, in order: V gene, D gene, CDR3 protein. The D gene is left open where the match is weak.

TRBV5-8	-	CASSLVEVPPFEAFF
TRBV6-5	TRBD1	CASSLIGQGGNEKLFF
TRBV5-5	-	CASSSELQGRVRNEQFF
TRBV2	-	CASSEGPGLGYGYTF
TRBV5-4	TRBD1	CASSPDRVVTDTQYF
TRBV4-1	TRBD1	CASSPPGQGKSGELFF
TRBV3-1	TRBD1	CASSPRTGGLAFF
TRBV12-2	-	CARTGTQSYNEQFF
TRBV7-9	-	CASSLGIDRSTEAFF
TRBV5-1	-	CASSITGPYGYTF
TRBV29-1	-	CSVNRDFTDTQYF
TRBV30	-	CAWSVTMEREQFF
TRBV5-1	-	CASSLAGETETQYF
TRBV27	-	CASSYGARSNEKVFF
TRBV5-6	-	CVSSLGTGLIGYTF
TRBV10-1	-	CASSIQRETGELFF
TRBV4-1	-	CASSRIRSVQETQYF
TRBV10-3	-	CAITPSGGQGYTF
TRBV20-1	TRBD1	CSALDRGWGTGELFF
TRBV4-1	-	CASSLGTHNLGELFF
TRBV6-1	-	CASSTRRNNQPQHF
TRBV29-1	TRBD1	CSVGRGQDNTGELFF
TRBV4-2	-	CASSSGSGSGYTF
TRBV27	-	CASSLFGGPNTEAFF
TRBV2	-	CASGGGGLQETQYF
TRBV7-2	-	CASSLGSGSSQPQHF
TRBV7-9	TRBD1	CASSSGTATYSGANVLTF
TRBV6-1	TRBD1	CASITDRAAYNEQFF
TRBV20-1	-	CSARPRPSSYNSPLHF
TRBV2	TRBD1	CASSEEQRARGNGYTF
TRBV12-3/TRBV12-4	-	CASSPRVNTGELFF
TRBV20-1	-	CSARDRLRVNYGYTF
TRBV12-3/TRBV12-4	TRBD1	CASRPSGTGYNEQFF
TRBV19	TRBD1	CASHSSGTGGDRQNTGELFF
TRBV5-1	-	CASSLPVGGANVLTF
TRBV7-9	-	CASSRLEGKPEAFF
TRBV19	-	CASGSKSSYNSPLHF
TRBV6-1	TRBD1	CASSEAWTGRWDIQYF
TRBV7-6	-	CASRAGLNTEAFF
TRBV19	-	CASSASRDTYGELFF
TRBV29-1	-	CSVEEEGRTGELFF
TRBV18	-	CASSPRGANSPLHF
TRBV20-1	TRBD1	CSASWTGSGELFF
TRBV30	-	CAWSVQNNSPLHF
TRBV10-3	TRBD1	CAISDVDRSLYGYTF
TRBV6-2/TRBV6-3	-	CASSFGEPYGYTF
TRBV3-1	-	CASSQDTYGYTF
TRBV19	-	CASSRLDTGELFF
TRBV20-1	TRBD1	CSATGGPHTGELFF
TRBV20-1	-	CSASGTHNSPLHF